The 2 T cell receptor beta chains presented below share a single source sample, sequenced in a study of OX40 agonist ivuxolimab in advanced cancers. Libraries were prepared by immunoSEQ multiplex PCR; TCRdb keeps only in-frame clonotypes and omits some of them. This table has about 58,000 clones, roughly 88% appearing once. The sequencing used CD4+ or CD8+ T cells sorted from blood, collected in a trial of the OX40 agonist ivuxolimab. These receptors were taken from an adult with an advanced solid tumor such as melanoma, head and neck, liver or kidney cancer.

This clone was seen only a few times. The chain couples TRBV5-1 to TRBJ2-1, with 13 positions matching TRBD2. Looked up from germline, CDR1 is SGHRS and CDR2 is YFSETQ. The CDR3 is 18 amino acids. Trimming took 3 bases from V and 7 from J; bases not matched to a gene: 13. CDR3 nucleotide sequence: TGCGCCAGCAGCTCACCGGGACTAGCGGGGCTCGTAGTTAATGAGCAGTTCTTC. Translation gives CASSSPGLAGLVVNEQFF.

The genes are TRBV7-9 and TRBJ2-3; D gene uncertain. V lost 1 base and J lost 2, with 10 bases in between. Germline assignment: CDR1 SEHNR and CDR2 FQNEAQ (reference sequence). The CDR3 covers 15 residues. CDR3 sequence (DNA): TGTGCCAGCAGCTTAGAGAGCCCCTTCACAGATACGCAGTATTTT. Translated, it gives CASSLESPFTDTQYF.